These 21 T cell receptor beta chains came from one sample sequenced in a study of cytomegalovirus exposure and HLA in healthy donors (TCRdb year 2017). Library method: the immunoSEQ multiplex PCR assay. For the multiplex PCR, a mixture combining 60 forward primers for TCR Vbeta segments and 13 reverse primers for TCR Jbeta segments was used. TCRdb's version of the immuneACCESS table is confined to in-frame rearrangements and falls short of the full clone set. An unresolved V gene accounts for under half of the shortfall where checked; the remainder is of unknown origin. Across this sample there are about 190,000 clones, with about 69% seen only once. The ten largest clones capture about 4.8% of the sample. Sequenced material: PBMCs. All receptors come from a man aged 30 to 39 in good health and CMV-seropositive.

The rearrangement links TRBV29-1 to TRBJ1-2, with D uncertain. Germline CDR1 reads SQVTM; CDR2 reads ANQGSEA. CDR3 length equals 15 residues. Trimming took off 1 base at V and 4 bases at J, with 16 bases between the two ends. The CDR3 here is CSVEAGFSVSYGYTF. The DNA for the CDR3 is TGCAGCGTTGAAGCTGGGTTCAGCGTTTCCTATGGCTACACCTTC.

On this clone itself: Within the sample, other DNA sequences also encode this same CDR3. V is TRBV6-5 and J is TRBJ1-5; 7 bases are a match to TRBD1. The junction had 2 bases not matched to a gene; V was cut back by 0 bases and J by 3 bases. From germline, CDR1 is MNHEY and CDR2 SVGAGI. This CDR3 has 15 amino acids. The CDR3 region is CASSYSGQLNQPQHF. The CDR3 nucleotides are TGTGCCAGCAGTTACTCGGGACAGCTCAATCAGCCCCAGCATTTT.

The CDR3 here is CAWSPYVRAGYTF. CDR3 nucleotide sequence: TGTGCCTGGAGCCCGTACGTGAGGGCTGGCTACACCTTC. This chain uses TRBV30 with TRBJ1-2; D uncertain. Trimming took 3 bases from V and 7 from J, leaving 15 bases between them. The CDR3 spans 13 residues. CDR1 is GTSNPN and CDR2 is SVGIG in the germline V gene (reference sequence).

CDR3 loop: CASSLNRASGPSSYNEQFF. The CDR3 DNA is TGTGCCAGCAGCTTAAATCGGGCTAGCGGGCCCTCGAGCTACAATGAGCAGTTCTTC. This rearrangement joins TRBV7-6 to TRBJ2-1; the match to TRBD2 covers 8 bases. V was pared by 2 bases and J by 3 bases, with 15 bases of the junction left unmatched. The CDR3 extends over 19 amino acids. Germline CDR1 is SGHVS and CDR2 is FNYEAQ.

The gene calls are TRBV10-3 and TRBJ1-2, with D unresolved. The CDR3 runs 12 residues. Germline V gives CDR1 ENHRY, CDR2 SYGVKD. The V gene lost 0 bases and the J gene lost 5 bases, with 4 bases spanning the gap. The CDR3 reads CAISESRYGYTF. In DNA form, the CDR3 reads TGTGCCATCAGTGAGTCTCGGTATGGCTACACCTTC.

The genes are TRBV5-1 and TRBJ2-5, with D unclear. V shed 0 bases and J shed 0 bases, with 9 bases lying between them. Germline loops: CDR1 SGHRS, CDR2 YFSETQ. The CDR3 runs to 15 residues. CDR3 loop: CASSLVGANQETQYF. As DNA, the CDR3 is TGCGCCAGCAGCTTGGTAGGAGCGAACCAAGAGACCCAGTACTTC.

The chain uses TRBV6-5 and TRBJ2-1; TRBD2 matches at 14 bases. The CDR3 has 15 residues. Per the germline V gene, CDR1 is MNHEY and CDR2 is SVGAGI. Trimming at V came to 7 bases and at J to 10 bases, leaving 9 bases not matched to a gene. For the CDR3, the DNA is TGTGCCAGCAACCCCGGGACTAGCGGGAGATGGGAGCAGTTCTTC. It is translated as CASNPGTSGRWEQFF.

V and J are TRBV5-6 and TRBJ2-1; TRBD2 might be the D (5 bases). Trimming cost V 0 bases and J 7 bases, with 8 bases left between them. CDR1 is SGHDT and CDR2 is YYEEEE in the germline V gene. This CDR3 is built from 13 residues. The CDR3 here is CASSLGRENEQFF. The CDR3 DNA sequence: TGTGCCAGCAGCTTGGGTAGGGAGAATGAGCAGTTCTTC.

The chain joins TRBV28 to TRBJ1-5; TRBD1 matches at 7 bases. Germline V gives CDR1 MDHEN, CDR2 SYDVKM. This CDR3 has 14 residues. V trimming: 6 bases; J trimming: 5 bases; junction bases outside the gene matches: 7. The CDR3 is CASSNTGDYQPQHF. In nucleotides, the CDR3 is TGTGCCAGCAGCAATACAGGGGATTATCAGCCCCAGCATTTT.

This clone was recorded once. This chain connects TRBV4-2 to TRBJ1-5; unclear D gene. Trimming stripped 1 base from V and 5 bases from J, with 9 bases between. The CDR3 has 14 residues. Germline V gene sequence: CDR1 LGHNA, CDR2 YNFKEQ. The CDR3 DNA is TGTGCCAGCAGCCAAGGTGACACTGATCAGCCCCAGCATTTT. Translation gives CASSQGDTDQPQHF.

This chain uses TRBV19 with TRBJ1-1; D call uncertain. The germline V gene encodes CDR1 LNHDA and CDR2 SQIVND (reference sequence). Trimming removed 5 bases from V and 4 bases from J, with 11 bases in between. The CDR3 contains 13 residues. This chain's CDR3 is CASSRSRGTEAFF. As DNA, the CDR3 is TGTGCCAGTAGTCGTTCACGAGGCACTGAAGCTTTCTTT.

The chain is built from TRBV28 and TRBJ1-1, with D possibly TRBD1 on 6 matching bases. The V end was cut by 1 base, the J end by 11 bases, with 11 bases between. CDR1 and CDR2 from the germline V gene are MDHEN and SYDVKM. The CDR3 is 12 residues long. Here the CDR3 reads CASSLSRGAAFF. As DNA, the CDR3 is TGTGCCAGCAGTTTATCTCGGGGGGCGGCTTTCTTT.

The chain recombines TRBV7-5 with TRBJ2-2; the D call of TRBD2 is as the table states it, not checked on the DNA. TRBV7-5 is shown as a pseudogene. The CDR3 totals 18 residues. CDR3 sequence reads: CARSLGQLAGVCTGELFF. The CDR3 bases are TGTGCCAGAAGCTTAGGCCAACTAGCGGGAGTATGCACCGGGGAGCTGTTTTTT.

J is TRBJ2-3 and V is TRBV9; 11 bases match TRBD2. Germline V gene lookup returns CDR1 SGDLS and CDR2 YYNGEE. The V segment lost 4 bases and the J segment 1 base; nucleotides outside the gene matches: 5. This CDR3 spans 16 amino acids. The CDR3 loop is CASSQLGLAGTDTQYF. DNA for the CDR3: TGTGCCAGCAGCCAATTGGGACTAGCGGGCACAGATACGCAGTATTTT.

The chain links TRBV13 to TRBJ1-6; a weak D match, TRBD1 (6 bases). V was clipped by 0 bases and J by 6 bases, with 12 bases between them. The CDR3 totals 16 residues. Germline lookup yields CDR1 PRHDT and CDR2 FYEKMQ (reference sequence). The chain's CDR3 is CASSLGQGISNSPLHF. The CDR3 bases are TGTGCCAGCAGCTTAGGACAGGGCATTTCTAATTCACCCCTCCACTTT.

The gene calls are TRBV30 and TRBJ2-2, with D possibly being TRBD2 (5 bases). The CDR3 runs 14 residues. The germline V gene encodes CDR1 GTSNPN and CDR2 SVGIG (reference sequence). Trimming cost V 2 bases and J 5 bases, with 12 bases left between them. The CDR3 is CAWSMGVRTGELFF. CDR3 in DNA: TGTGCCTGGAGTATGGGAGTGCGGACCGGGGAGCTGTTTTTT.

The gene calls are TRBV6-5 and TRBJ2-7, with 10 bases aligning to TRBD2. The germline V gene has CDR1 MNHEY and CDR2 SVGAGI. J was trimmed by 4 bases and V by 1 base; bases with no gene match: 4. The CDR3 runs to 15 residues. DNA of the CDR3: TGTGCCAGCAGTTACTACAGCGGGAGGGATTACGAGCAGTACTTC. It specifies CASSYYSGRDYEQYF.

V gene TRBV6-1 combines with J gene TRBJ2-3; D ambiguous. The germline V gene has CDR1 MNHNS and CDR2 SASEGT. CDR3 length: 15 residues. The V and J ends lost 3 bases and 0 bases respectively, with 10 bases between them. The CDR3 reads CASSDPPVSTDTQYF. The DNA of the CDR3 is TGTGCCAGCAGTGACCCGCCGGTCAGCACAGATACGCAGTATTTT.

The genes are TRBV28 and TRBJ2-7, with D possibly being TRBD1 (5 bases). Germline-derived CDR1 and CDR2 are MDHEN and SYDVKM. CDR3 length: 12 residues. V was clipped by 4 bases and J by 2 bases, with 6 bases between them. The CDR3 region is CASSSGTYEQYF. The CDR3 DNA sequence: TGTGCCAGCAGTTCAGGGACCTACGAGCAGTACTTC.

The CDR3 DNA reads as TGCGCCAGCACTCTCGGGCCAGGGACTACCCTGAACACTGAAGCTTTCTTT. Translation: CASTLGPGTTLNTEAFF. V and J are TRBV4-3 and TRBJ1-1; tentatively, D is TRBD1 (5 bases). Germline CDR1 and CDR2: LGHNA and YSLEER. This CDR3 has 17 residues. V was shortened by 7 bases and J by 0 bases, with 21 bases between the two germline ends.

The chain uses TRBV30 and TRBJ2-1, with 10 nucleotides matching TRBD2. Germline lookup yields CDR1 GTSNPN and CDR2 SVGIG (reference sequence). The CDR3 is 15 amino acids. V gave up 5 bases and J gave up 4 bases; unmatched junction bases: 8. The CDR3 sequence: CAWGLLAGDYNEQFF. CDR3 bases: TGTGCCTGGGGACTTCTAGCGGGAGATTACAATGAGCAGTTCTTC.